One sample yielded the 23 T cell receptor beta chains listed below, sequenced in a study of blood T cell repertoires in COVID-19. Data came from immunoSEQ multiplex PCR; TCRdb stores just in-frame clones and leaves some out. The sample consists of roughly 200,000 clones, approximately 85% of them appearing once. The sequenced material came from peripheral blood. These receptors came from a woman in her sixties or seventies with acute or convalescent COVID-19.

The CDR3 here is CASRSPGGGNEQFF. The DNA for the CDR3 is TGTGCCAGCAGAAGCCCAGGGGGTGGGAATGAGCAGTTCTTC. The chain links TRBV6-5 to TRBJ2-1, with TRBD1 identical over 7 bases. V shed 6 bases and J 7 bases; nucleotides not matched to a gene: 9. Germline CDR1 MNHEY, CDR2 SVGAGI. The length of the CDR3 is 14 residues.

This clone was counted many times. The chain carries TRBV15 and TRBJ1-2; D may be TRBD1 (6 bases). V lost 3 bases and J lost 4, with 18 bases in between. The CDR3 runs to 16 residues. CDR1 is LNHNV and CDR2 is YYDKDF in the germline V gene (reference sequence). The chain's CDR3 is CATSRGLGGLSYGYTF. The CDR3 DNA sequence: TGTGCCACCAGCAGGGGTCTCGGGGGGCTTTCCTATGGCTACACCTTC.

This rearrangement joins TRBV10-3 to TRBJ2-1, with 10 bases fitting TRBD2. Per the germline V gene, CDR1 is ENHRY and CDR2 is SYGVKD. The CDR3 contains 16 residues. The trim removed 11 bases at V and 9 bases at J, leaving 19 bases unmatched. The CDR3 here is CAVGLAKGGGETEQFF. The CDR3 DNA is TGTGCCGTGGGACTAGCGAAAGGGGGAGGGGAAACTGAGCAGTTCTTC.

CDR3 coding DNA: TGTGCCAGCAGTTACATTAGTCAAGCGAACACTGAAGCTTTCTTT. Translating it yields CASSYISQANTEAFF. This chain connects TRBV6-6 to TRBJ1-1; D remains ambiguous. V gave up 2 bases and J gave up 1 base, with 11 bases separating them. From germline, CDR1 is MNHNY and CDR2 SVGAGI (reference sequence). The CDR3 has 15 amino acids.

The CDR3 DNA reads TGCGCCAGCAGCACAGGGGGCTCGTACAATGAGCAGTTCTTC. This codes for CASSTGGSYNEQFF. V is TRBV10-1 and J is TRBJ2-1, with TRBD1 matching 9 bases. Germline V gives CDR1 WNHNN, CDR2 SYGVQD (reference sequence). The CDR3 contains 14 residues. Trimming cost V 6 bases and J 4 bases; bases outside gene matches: 4.

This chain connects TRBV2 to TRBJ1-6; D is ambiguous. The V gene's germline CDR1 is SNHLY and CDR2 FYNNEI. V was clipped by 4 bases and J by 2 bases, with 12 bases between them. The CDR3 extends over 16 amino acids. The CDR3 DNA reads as TGTGCCAGCAGTGGTGCTGTGGGCACCTATAATTCACCCCTCCACTTT. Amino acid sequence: CASSGAVGTYNSPLHF.

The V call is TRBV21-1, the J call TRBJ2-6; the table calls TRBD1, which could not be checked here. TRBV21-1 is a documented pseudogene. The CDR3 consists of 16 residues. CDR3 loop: CASRRDRVCGANVLTF. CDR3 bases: TGTGCCAGCAGGCGGGACAGGGTATGCGGGGCCAACGTCCTGACTTTC.

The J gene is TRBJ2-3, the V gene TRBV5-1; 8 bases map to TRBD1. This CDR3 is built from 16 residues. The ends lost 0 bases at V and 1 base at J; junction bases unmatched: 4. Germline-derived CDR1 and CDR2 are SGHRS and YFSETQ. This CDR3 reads CASSLVGQDRTDTQYF. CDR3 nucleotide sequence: TGCGCCAGCAGCTTGGTGGGACAGGATCGCACAGATACGCAGTATTTT.

This chain's CDR3 is CAWSVQGAGEQFF. In nucleotides, the CDR3 is TGTGCCTGGAGTGTACAGGGGGCTGGTGAGCAGTTCTTC. This chain connects TRBV30 to TRBJ2-1; 9 nucleotides line up with TRBD1. This CDR3 contains 13 residues. J gave up 9 bases and V 0 bases, and 3 bases lay outside the gene matches. The germline V gene has CDR1 GTSNPN and CDR2 SVGIG (reference sequence). Using reference TRBV30 and TRBJ2-1 for the parts outside the CDR3, the full variable domain is SQTIHQWPATLVQPVGSPLSLECTVEGTSNPNLYWYRQAAGRGLQLLFYSVGIGQISSEVPQNLSASRPQDRQFILSSKKLLLSDSGFYLCAWSVQGAGEQFFGPGTRLTVL.

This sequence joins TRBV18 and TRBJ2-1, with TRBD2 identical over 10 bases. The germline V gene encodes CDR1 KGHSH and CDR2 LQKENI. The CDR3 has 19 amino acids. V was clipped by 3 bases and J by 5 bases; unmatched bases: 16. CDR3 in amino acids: CASSPLQGASGGLDNEQFF. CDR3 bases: TGTGCCAGCTCACCGCTACAAGGCGCTAGCGGGGGTTTGGACAATGAGCAGTTCTTC.

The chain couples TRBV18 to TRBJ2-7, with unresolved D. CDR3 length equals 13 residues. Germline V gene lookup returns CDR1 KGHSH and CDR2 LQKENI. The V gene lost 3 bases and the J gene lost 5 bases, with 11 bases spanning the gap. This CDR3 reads CASSPSELDEQYF. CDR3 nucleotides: TGTGCCAGCTCACCGAGTGAGCTAGACGAGCAGTACTTC.

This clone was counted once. For the CDR3, the DNA is TGCAGTGCTAGGAGGGCGGATACGCAGTATTTT. Translated: CSARRADTQYF. This chain connects TRBV20-1 to TRBJ2-3; D may be TRBD2 (5 bases). CDR3 length equals 11 residues. V was cut by 3 bases and J by 6 bases, with 7 bases left in between. The germline V gene has CDR1 DFQATT and CDR2 SNEGSKA (reference sequence).

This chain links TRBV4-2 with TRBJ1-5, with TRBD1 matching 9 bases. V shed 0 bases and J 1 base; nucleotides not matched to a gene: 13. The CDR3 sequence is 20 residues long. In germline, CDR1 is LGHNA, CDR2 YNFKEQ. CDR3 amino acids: CASSQDWDRVKVGSNQPQHF. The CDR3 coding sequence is TGTGCCAGCAGCCAAGACTGGGACAGGGTCAAAGTCGGGAGCAATCAGCCCCAGCATTTT.

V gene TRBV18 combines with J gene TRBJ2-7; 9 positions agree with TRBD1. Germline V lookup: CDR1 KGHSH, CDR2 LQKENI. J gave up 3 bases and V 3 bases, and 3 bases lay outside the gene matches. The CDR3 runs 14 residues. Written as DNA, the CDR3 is TGTGCCAGCTCACCGAACAGGGGGCACTACGAGCAGTACGTC. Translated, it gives CASSPNRGHYEQYV.

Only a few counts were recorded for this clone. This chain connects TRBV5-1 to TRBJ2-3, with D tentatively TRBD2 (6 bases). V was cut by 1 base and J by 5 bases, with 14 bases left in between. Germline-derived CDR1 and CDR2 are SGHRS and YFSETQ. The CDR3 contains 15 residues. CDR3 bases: TGCGCCAGCAGCTTGCGCCGGGACTCGAGAGATACGCAGTATTTT. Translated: CASSLRRDSRDTQYF.

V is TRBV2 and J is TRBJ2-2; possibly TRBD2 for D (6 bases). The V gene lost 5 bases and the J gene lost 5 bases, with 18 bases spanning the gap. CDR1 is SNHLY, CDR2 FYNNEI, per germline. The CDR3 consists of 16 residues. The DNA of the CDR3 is TGTGCCAGCAGTACCGAGCGGGCCGGAGATACCGGGGAGCTGTTTTTT. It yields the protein CASSTERAGDTGELFF.

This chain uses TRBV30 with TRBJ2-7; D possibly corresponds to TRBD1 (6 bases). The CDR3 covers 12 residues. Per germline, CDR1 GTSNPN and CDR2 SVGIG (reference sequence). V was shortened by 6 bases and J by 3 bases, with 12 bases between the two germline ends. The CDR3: CACTGTLYEQYV. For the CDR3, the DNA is TGTGCCTGCACCGGGACACTCTACGAGCAGTACGTC.

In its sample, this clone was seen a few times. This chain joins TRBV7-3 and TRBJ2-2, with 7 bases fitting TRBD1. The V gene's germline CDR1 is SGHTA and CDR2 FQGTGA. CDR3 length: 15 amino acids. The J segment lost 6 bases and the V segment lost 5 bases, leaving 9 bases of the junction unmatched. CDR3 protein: CASSTTGIRAGELFF. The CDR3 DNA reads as TGTGCCAGCAGCACGACAGGGATTCGTGCCGGGGAGCTGTTTTTT.

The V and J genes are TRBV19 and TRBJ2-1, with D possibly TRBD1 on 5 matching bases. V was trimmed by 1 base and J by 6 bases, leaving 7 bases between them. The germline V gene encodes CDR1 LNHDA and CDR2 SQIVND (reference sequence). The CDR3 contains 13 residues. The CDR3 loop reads CASSIGGGNEQFF. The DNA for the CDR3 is TGTGCCAGTAGTATAGGGGGCGGCAATGAGCAGTTCTTC.

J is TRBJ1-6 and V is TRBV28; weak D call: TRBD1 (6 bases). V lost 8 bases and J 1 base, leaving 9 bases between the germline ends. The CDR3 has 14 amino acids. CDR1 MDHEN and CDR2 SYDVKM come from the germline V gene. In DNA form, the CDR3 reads TGTGCCAGCGAACAGGGTTCCTATAATTCACCCCTCCACTTT. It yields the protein CASEQGSYNSPLHF.

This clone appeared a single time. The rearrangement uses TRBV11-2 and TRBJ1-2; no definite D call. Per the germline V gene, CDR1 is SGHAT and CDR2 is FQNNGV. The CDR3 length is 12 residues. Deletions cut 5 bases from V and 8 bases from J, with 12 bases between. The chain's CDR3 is CASSPSRGGYTF. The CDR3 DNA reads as TGTGCCAGCAGCCCCTCCCGGGGAGGCTACACCTTC.

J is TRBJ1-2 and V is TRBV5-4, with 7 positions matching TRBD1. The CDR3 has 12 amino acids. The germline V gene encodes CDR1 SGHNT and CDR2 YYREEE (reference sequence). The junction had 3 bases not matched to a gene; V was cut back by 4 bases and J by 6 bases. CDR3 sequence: CASSRDSHGYTF. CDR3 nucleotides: TGTGCCAGCAGCCGGGACAGCCATGGCTACACCTTC.

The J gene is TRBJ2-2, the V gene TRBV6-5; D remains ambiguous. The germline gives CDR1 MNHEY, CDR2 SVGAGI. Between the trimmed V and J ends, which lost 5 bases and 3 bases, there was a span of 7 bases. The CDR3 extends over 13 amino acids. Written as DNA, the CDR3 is TGTGCCAGCAGTCAATTCCACACCGGGGAGCTGTTTTTT. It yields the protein CASSQFHTGELFF.